The clone carrying this T cell receptor beta chain has a count of ten or more. TCRdb reanalysed the 5' RACE reads using MiXCR and keeps one entry per CDR3 protein. The top ten hold 4.8% of the sample, which has 200,000 to 300,000 distinct CDR3 sequences, 8.2% seen once. This sample is drawn from a study of CD8 T cells in ankylosing spondylitis. The CDR3 is made up of 14 amino acids. Trimming shortened V by 7 bases and J by 11 bases, and 20 bases separated the two germline ends. CDR1 and CDR2 from the germline V gene are MGHDK and SYGVNS. The clonotype comes from a female donor with ankylosing spondylitis or in good health (not recorded which). The chain combines TRBV25-1 with TRBJ1-4; D is possibly TRBD1 (6 bases). The sequenced sample consisted of blood, either unsorted or a sorted T cell fraction (not recorded which). In nucleotides, the CDR3 is TGTGCCAGCATGGAAGGGGTCCAGAGGGGGAAACTGTTTTTT. It is translated as CASMEGVQRGKLFF.